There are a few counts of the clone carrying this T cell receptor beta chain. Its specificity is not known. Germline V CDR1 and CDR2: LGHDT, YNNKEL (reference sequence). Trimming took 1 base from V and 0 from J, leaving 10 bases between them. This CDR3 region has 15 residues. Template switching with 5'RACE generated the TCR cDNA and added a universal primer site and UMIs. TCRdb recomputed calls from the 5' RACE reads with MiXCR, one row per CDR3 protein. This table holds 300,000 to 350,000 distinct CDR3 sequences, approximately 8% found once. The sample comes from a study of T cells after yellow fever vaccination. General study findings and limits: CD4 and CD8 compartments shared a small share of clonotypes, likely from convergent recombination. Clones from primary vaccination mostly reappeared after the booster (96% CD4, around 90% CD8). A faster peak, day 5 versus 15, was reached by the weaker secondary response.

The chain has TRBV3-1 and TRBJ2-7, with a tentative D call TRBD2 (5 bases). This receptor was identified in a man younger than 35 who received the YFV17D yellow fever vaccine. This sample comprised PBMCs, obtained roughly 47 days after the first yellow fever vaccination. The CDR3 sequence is CASSQGPGSSYEQYF. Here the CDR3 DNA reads TGTGCCAGCAGCCAAGGTCCGGGGAGCTCCTACGAGCAGTACTTC.